These 18 T cell receptor beta chains were sequenced from one sample in a study of identical twins. TCRdb reprocessed the 5' RACE reads with MiXCR, giving one entry per CDR3 protein. The sample has about 210,000 distinct CDR3 sequences, roughly 10% seen once; the top ten hold approximately 5.1%. Sequenced material: memory (CD45RO+) T cells sorted from blood. Every receptor here comes from a young woman in good health.

This clonotype was recorded at least ten times. J is TRBJ1-1 and V is TRBV7-2, with D unclear. Germline V gives CDR1 SGHTA, CDR2 FQGNSA. Trimming took off 4 bases at V and 1 base at J, with 10 bases between the two ends. This CDR3 comprises 14 residues. The CDR3 coding sequence is TGTGCCAGCAGCTCCTACAGAGAGAACACTGAAGCTTTCTTT. Its protein is CASSSYRENTEAFF.

This clonotype was seen ten or more times. The V gene is TRBV25-1, the J gene TRBJ2-1; 8 bases align to TRBD1. Losses at the gene ends were 5 bases for V and 8 bases for J; bases not matched to a gene: 14. This CDR3 is 16 amino acids long. CDR1 is MGHDK, CDR2 SYGVNS, per germline. This chain's CDR3 is CASSPDRGNVRDEQFF. CDR3 DNA sequence: TGTGCCAGCAGTCCAGACAGGGGTAATGTAAGAGATGAGCAGTTCTTC. Full variable domain (rest looked up from reference TRBV25-1 and TRBJ2-1): EADIYQTPRYLVIGTGKKITLECSQTMGHDKMYWYQQDPGMELHLIHYSYGVNSTEKGDLSSESTVSRIRTEHFPLTLESARPSHTSQYLCASSPDRGNVRDEQFFGPGTRLTVL.

This clonotype was seen repeatedly, ten times or more. This sequence joins TRBV5-5 and TRBJ1-5, with D possibly TRBD1 on 5 matching bases. CDR3 size: 17 residues. Germline V lookup: CDR1 SGHKS, CDR2 YYEKEE (reference sequence). V lost 2 bases, J lost 2 bases, and 17 bases lay in between. This CDR3 is CASSFRVRGDGNQPQHF. DNA of the CDR3: TGTGCCAGCAGCTTCCGCGTAAGGGGTGATGGCAATCAGCCCCAGCATTTT.

V is TRBV12-3 or TRBV12-4 and J is TRBJ2-5; D is undetermined. V was pared by 5 bases and J by 5 bases, with 12 bases between. The CDR3 covers 13 residues. The CDR3 region is CASSRIVGETQYF. The CDR3 region has the DNA TGTGCCAGCAGTCGGATTGTTGGCGAGACCCAGTACTTC.

This chain joins TRBV7-8 and TRBJ1-1, with 8 nucleotides matching TRBD1. There are 15 residues in the CDR3. V lost 1 base and J lost 0; bases outside the gene matches: 1. Germline-derived CDR1 and CDR2 are SGHVS and FQNEAQ. CDR3 loop: CASSLGDRLNTEAFF. The CDR3 DNA follows: TGTGCCAGCAGCTTAGGGGACAGGCTGAACACTGAAGCTTTCTTT. Based on the CDR3 plus reference TRBV7-8 and TRBJ1-1, the full variable domain is GAGVSQSPRYKVAKRGQDVALRCDPISGHVSLFWYQQALGQGPEFLTYFQNEAQLDKSGLPSDRFFAERPEGSVSTLKIQRTQQEDSAVYLCASSLGDRLNTEAFFGQGTRLTVV.

In its sample, this clonotype was seen many times. The rearrangement links TRBV12-3 or TRBV12-4 to TRBJ2-7, with D tentatively TRBD1 (6 bases). The CDR3 runs 16 residues. V was trimmed by 8 bases and J by 1 base, leaving 21 bases between them. CDR3 in amino acids: CASSQGLAENSYEQYF. Written as DNA, the CDR3 is TGTGCCAGCTCCCAGGGGTTGGCGGAAAATTCCTACGAGCAGTACTTC.

The V gene is TRBV12-3 or TRBV12-4, the J gene TRBJ2-2; 9 positions agree with TRBD2. V trimming: 7 bases; J trimming: 4 bases; junction bases outside the gene matches: 7. The CDR3 contains 15 residues. The CDR3 loop is CASMRAGGFTGELFF. CDR3 in DNA: TGTGCCAGCATGCGGGCGGGGGGGTTCACCGGGGAGCTGTTTTTT.

This clonotype has a handful of counts. The chain recombines TRBV20-1 with TRBJ2-5; D call uncertain. From germline, CDR1 is DFQATT and CDR2 SNEGSKA (reference sequence). Trimming removed 2 bases at V and 3 bases at J, with 10 bases between. The CDR3 length is 13 residues. CDR3 sequence reads: CSARSPRKETQYF. The DNA for the CDR3 is TGCAGTGCTAGATCCCCGCGGAAAGAGACCCAGTACTTC.

Only a few counts were recorded for this clonotype. This rearrangement joins TRBV5-1 to TRBJ2-5; D assignment may be TRBD1 or TRBD2 (5 bases each). V was shortened by 0 bases and J by 1 base, with 13 bases between the two germline ends. In germline, CDR1 is SGHRS, CDR2 YFSETQ. The CDR3 contains 16 residues. CDR3 region: CASSLGGSGFQETQYF. CDR3 coding DNA: TGCGCCAGCAGCTTGGGGGGGAGTGGGTTCCAAGAGACCCAGTACTTC.

V usage is TRBV11-2 and J usage is TRBJ2-1, with 7 bases matching TRBD2. V lost 5 bases to trimming and J lost 9 bases; unmatched junction nucleotides: 10. This CDR3 comprises 14 residues. In germline, CDR1 is SGHAT, CDR2 FQNNGV. CDR3 DNA sequence: TGTGCCAGCAGCCTCGAGCCTAGCGGTGGTGAGCAGTTCTTC. Protein sequence: CASSLEPSGGEQFF.

This chain connects TRBV6-1 to TRBJ2-1; 11 bases agree with TRBD2. The CDR3 length is 15 residues. Unmatched junction bases numbered 7, after V lost 6 bases and J lost 6 bases. CDR1 is MNHNS and CDR2 is SASEGT in the germline V gene. The CDR3 protein is CASSTLAGGTNEQFF. CDR3 nucleotide sequence: TGTGCCAGCAGCACCCTAGCGGGAGGAACCAATGAGCAGTTCTTC.

This clonotype was observed at least ten times. The V gene is TRBV11-2, the J gene TRBJ2-2; D unresolved. The CDR3 totals 11 residues. Germline V gene lookup returns CDR1 SGHAT and CDR2 FQNNGV. V gave up 3 bases and J gave up 5 bases, with 1 base separating them. The CDR3 DNA reads as TGTGCCAGCAGCTTTACCGGGGAGCTGTTTTTT. Its protein product is CASSFTGELFF. Supplemented by reference TRBV11-2 and TRBJ2-2, the full variable domain reads EAGVAQSPRYKIIEKRQSVAFWCNPISGHATLYWYQQILGQGPKLLIQFQNNGVVDDSQLPKDRFSAERLKGVDSTLKIQPAKLEDSAVYLCASSFTGELFFGEGSRLTVL.

This clonotype occurred many times. The chain recombines TRBV12-3 or TRBV12-4 with TRBJ2-1, with a weak D call TRBD2 (5 bases). CDR3 size: 11 residues. The V and J ends lost 6 bases and 5 bases respectively, with 5 bases between them. CDR3 nucleotide sequence: TGTGCCAGCAGCGGGGACAATGAGCAGTTCTTC. Its protein is CASSGDNEQFF.

The chain recombines TRBV7-9 with TRBJ2-3; D ambiguous. Trimming took off 3 bases at V and 6 bases at J, with 10 bases between the two ends. The CDR3 extends over 13 amino acids. CDR1 SEHNR and CDR2 FQNEAQ come from the germline V gene (reference sequence). In DNA form, the CDR3 reads TGTGCCAGCAGCTTGTCTAGTGCGGATACGCAGTATTTT. It is translated as CASSLSSADTQYF.

Many counts were recorded for this clonotype. The J gene is TRBJ2-5, the V gene TRBV20-1; 10 bases align to TRBD1. J gave up 2 bases and V 6 bases, and 12 bases lay outside the gene matches. Per germline, CDR1 DFQATT and CDR2 SNEGSKA (reference sequence). This CDR3 contains 16 residues. CDR3 in amino acids: CSASPDRGRRQETQYF. CDR3 in DNA: TGCAGTGCGTCACCGGACAGGGGGAGGCGGCAAGAGACCCAGTACTTC.

A few counts support this clonotype. The J gene is TRBJ1-1, the V gene TRBV20-1, with D tentatively TRBD1 (6 bases). CDR1 and CDR2 (germline): DFQATT, SNEGSKA (reference sequence). Trimming removed 3 bases at V and 9 bases at J, with 17 bases between. This CDR3 comprises 13 residues. The CDR3 region has the DNA TGCAGTGCTAGCCCCGGAGGGGGGATGAAAGCTTTCTTT. Protein: CSASPGGGMKAFF.

This clonotype was picked up a small number of times. The chain couples TRBV10-3 to TRBJ2-1; 9 positions match TRBD2. This CDR3 region has 14 residues. V was pared by 10 bases and J by 6 bases, with 10 bases of the junction left unmatched. The germline CDR1 and CDR2 sequences are ENHRY and SYGVKD. The CDR3 nucleotides read TGTGCCACCTCCCCGAATAGCGGGGGCAATGAGCAGTTCTTC. It encodes CATSPNSGGNEQFF.

This clonotype was seen repeatedly, ten times or more. This chain connects TRBV5-1 to TRBJ1-2; D call uncertain. The CDR3 loop spans 14 amino acids. Trimming cost V 0 bases and J 2 bases, with 8 bases left between them. Germline V gene lookup returns CDR1 SGHRS and CDR2 YFSETQ. The CDR3 bases are TGCGCCAGCAGCTTGGTACGGGGAAACTATGGCTACACCTTC. This codes for CASSLVRGNYGYTF.